This T cell receptor (beta chain) was documented in a study of shared clonotypes between healthy human individuals. The study's findings and limits: Sequencing of the sorted subsets was shown by rarefaction to be incomplete despite large depth. Larger estimated richness was generally seen in naive subsets than in memory subsets.

Several immunoSEQ plates held equal portions of the genomic DNA taken from each subset. The data were produced by immunoSEQ multiplex PCR, yet TCRdb's version contains in-frame clones alone and is incomplete. The sample holds around 1.1 million clones, 75% to 85% seen once. The germline gives CDR1 LGHNA, CDR2 YSLEER. This CDR3 is 15 amino acids long. Trimming removed 3 bases at V and 3 bases at J, with 14 bases between. About this clone itself: The antigen is undetermined.

J is TRBJ1-1 and V is TRBV4-3; weak D call: TRBD1 (5 bases). The specimen sequenced was memory CD4+ T cells from PBMCs. Subset given: CD45RA-negative fraction. This sequence originates from a man between 18 and 35 years old in good health. Some clones in this sample may be carry-over from other donors' samples. CDR3 loop: CASSQDAGEHTEAFF. CDR3 DNA: TGCGCCAGCAGCCAGGATGCGGGGGAACACACTGAAGCTTTCTTT.